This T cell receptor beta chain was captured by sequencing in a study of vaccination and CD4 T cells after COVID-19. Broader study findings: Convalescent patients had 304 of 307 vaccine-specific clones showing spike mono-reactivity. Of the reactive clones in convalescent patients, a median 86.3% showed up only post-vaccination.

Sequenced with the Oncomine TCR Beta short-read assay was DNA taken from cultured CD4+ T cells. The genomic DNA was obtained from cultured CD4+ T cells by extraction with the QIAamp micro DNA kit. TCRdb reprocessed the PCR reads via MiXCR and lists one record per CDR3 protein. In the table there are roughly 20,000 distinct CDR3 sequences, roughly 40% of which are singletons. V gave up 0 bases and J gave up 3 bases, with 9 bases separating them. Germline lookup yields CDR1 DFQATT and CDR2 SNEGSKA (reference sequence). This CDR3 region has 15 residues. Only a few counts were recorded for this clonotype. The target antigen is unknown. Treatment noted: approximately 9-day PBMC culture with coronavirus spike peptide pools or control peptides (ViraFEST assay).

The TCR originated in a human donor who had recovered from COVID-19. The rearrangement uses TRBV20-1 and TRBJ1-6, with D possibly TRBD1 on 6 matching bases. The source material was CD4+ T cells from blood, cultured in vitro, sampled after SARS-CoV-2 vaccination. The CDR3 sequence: CSARDVRGYNSPLHF. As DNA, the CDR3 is TGCAGTGCTAGAGATGTCAGGGGCTATAATTCACCCCTCCACTTT.